A single sample gave rise to the 3 T cell receptor beta chains below, sequenced in a study of blood T cells in healthy people across ages. The authors ran a second PCR of roughly 7 to 11 cycles using a sample-barcoded 5' primer and a J-beta primer mix. A single record per CDR3 protein comes from TCRdb applying MiXCR to the 5' RACE reads. The sample yields about 800,000 distinct CDR3 sequences, 58% seen once. Material: blood. Receptors originate from a man aged 25 to 40 in good health.

The rearrangement links TRBV7-8 to TRBJ2-7; 9 bases match TRBD1. Looked up from germline, CDR1 is SGHVS and CDR2 is FQNEAQ. J lost 6 bases, V lost 4 bases, and 10 bases had no gene match. The CDR3 spans 15 residues. The CDR3 nucleotides read TGTGCCAGCAGCTCCGCCGGGACAGGGTCCAGCGAGCAGTACTTC. It specifies CASSSAGTGSSEQYF.

A few counts support this clonotype. This chain joins TRBV10-3 and TRBJ1-5; possibly TRBD1 for D (5 bases). The germline V and J ends were trimmed by 6 bases and 3 bases, with 9 bases remaining between them. CDR1 ENHRY and CDR2 SYGVKD come from the germline V gene. The CDR3 runs to 13 residues. The CDR3 region is CAIRGVTNQPQHF. The CDR3 region has the DNA TGTGCCATCAGAGGGGTTACCAATCAGCCCCAGCATTTT.

This chain uses TRBV7-3 with TRBJ1-5; D is ambiguous. V shed 5 bases and J shed 2 bases, with 16 bases lying between them. Germline CDR1 reads SGHTA; CDR2 reads FQGTGA. This CDR3 region has 16 residues. The CDR3: CASSPYVRPGNQPQHF. The CDR3 bases are TGTGCCAGCAGCCCCTACGTACGCCCGGGCAATCAGCCCCAGCATTTT. The complete variable domain, with remaining parts taken from reference TRBV7-3 and TRBJ1-5, reads GAGVSQTPSNKVTEKGKYVELRCDPISGHTALYWYRQSLGQGPEFLIYFQGTGAADDSGLPNDRFFAVRPEGSVSTLKIQRTERGDSAVYLCASSPYVRPGNQPQHFGDGTRLSIL.